This passage covers 31 T cell receptor beta chains from one sample sequenced in a study of vaccination effects on CD4 cells after COVID-19. Their recognized antigens are unknown. This table comes from immunoSEQ multiplex PCR, and its TCRdb copy is limited to in-frame clones, with some not included. The top ten hold roughly 2% of the sample, which has roughly 59,000 clones, around 80% seen once. Ahead of sequencing, the ViraFEST assay grew antigen-specific CD4+ T cells using viral peptide pools. Between days 9 and 11 of culture, CD4+ T cells were separated out. Participants completed two doses of the BNT162b2 or mRNA-1273 vaccine. The specimen was CD4+ T cells from PBMCs cultured with HCoV-OC43 spike peptides, collected after COVID-19 vaccination. Described subset: HCoV-OC43 spike overlapping peptide pool stimulation. These receptors all stem from a human donor who received a COVID-19 vaccine.

The J gene is TRBJ2-5, the V gene TRBV18, with a possible D match to TRBD2 (6 bases). The CDR3 has 14 amino acids. CDR1 and CDR2 from the germline V gene are KGHSH and LQKENI. V was cut by 5 bases and J by 1 base, with 11 bases left in between. CDR3 coding DNA: TGTGCCAGCTCATCATCCGGGGGCCAAGAGACCCAGTACTTC. It yields the protein CASSSSGGQETQYF.

This sequence joins TRBV5-1 and TRBJ2-5; 8 bases fit TRBD2. CDR3 length: 15 residues. The germline CDR1 and CDR2 sequences are SGHRS and YFSETQ. Trimming took 0 bases from V and 5 from J; bases not matched to a gene: 6. The CDR3 region is CASSLVTGGLETQYF. The CDR3 DNA reads TGCGCCAGCAGCTTGGTAACGGGGGGGCTTGAGACCCAGTACTTC.

V usage is TRBV14 and J usage is TRBJ1-6; no reliable D call. CDR3 size: 17 residues. The ends were cut back, 1 base at V and 9 bases at J, with 19 bases in the middle. Germline V lookup: CDR1 SGHDN, CDR2 FVKESK. The CDR3, as DNA: TGTGCCAGCAGCCAAGTGCGGGGAGGGAGCAGAGTTTCACCCCTCCACTTT. This encodes CASSQVRGGSRVSPLHF.

This rearrangement joins TRBV28 to TRBJ1-4, with 9 bases identical to TRBD1. The germline CDR1 and CDR2 sequences are MDHEN and SYDVKM. CDR3 length: 15 residues. The V gene end was trimmed by 5 bases and the J gene end by 7 bases; junction bases not matched to a gene: 8. For the CDR3, the DNA is TGTGCCAGCAGTATCCCCGGGACAGGGCGTGAAAAACTGTTTTTT. Its translation is CASSIPGTGREKLFF.

The genes are TRBV6-5 and TRBJ2-3; D is possibly TRBD1 (6 bases). CDR3 length: 14 amino acids. Trimming took 11 bases from V and 0 from J, leaving 15 bases between them. From germline, CDR1 is MNHEY and CDR2 SVGAGI. The CDR3 nucleotides are TGTGCCTGTCGAAGGGACATAAGCACAGATACGCAGTATTTT. Translated: CACRRDISTDTQYF.

The chain employs TRBV5-1 and TRBJ2-2; the D is unclear. Germline CDR1 and CDR2: SGHRS and YFSETQ. Trimming removed 0 bases from V and 3 bases from J, with 6 bases in between. There are 14 residues in the CDR3. Here the CDR3 DNA reads TGCGCCAGCAGCTTGGTCGTACACACCGGGGAGCTGTTTTTT. It yields the protein CASSLVVHTGELFF.

The sample holds one count of this clone. The J gene is TRBJ2-3, the V gene TRBV10-1; 9 nucleotides align to TRBD1. The CDR3 loop spans 17 amino acids. The germline CDR1 and CDR2 sequences are WNHNN and SYGVQD (reference sequence). J was trimmed by 2 bases and V by 0 bases; bases with no gene match: 6. The CDR3 is CASSESTGGRITDTQYF. The CDR3 coding sequence is TGCGCCAGCAGTGAGTCAACAGGGGGCCGTATCACAGATACGCAGTATTTT.

The V call is TRBV14, the J call TRBJ1-1; 8 bases agree with TRBD1. Germline assignment: CDR1 SGHDN and CDR2 FVKESK. Germline trimming cut 4 bases from V and 3 bases from J; bases unmatched to any gene: 7. CDR3 size: 15 residues. The chain's CDR3 is CASSLYRGVDTEAFF. The DNA for the CDR3 is TGTGCCAGCAGCCTTTACAGGGGGGTGGACACTGAAGCTTTCTTT.

This clone was seen only a few times. The chain recombines TRBV7-9 with TRBJ1-4, with D unclear. The germline V and J ends were trimmed by 5 bases and 8 bases, with 12 bases remaining between them. CDR3 length: 13 residues. Per the germline V gene, CDR1 is SEHNR and CDR2 is FQNEAQ (reference sequence). CDR3 coding DNA: TGTGCCAGCAGCCTATCCCGCTGGGAAAAACTGTTTTTT. Protein sequence: CASSLSRWEKLFF.

Here the CDR3 reads CSVGGQGKETQYF. The CDR3 DNA sequence: TGCAGCGTTGGGGGACAGGGGAAAGAGACCCAGTACTTC. The chain joins TRBV29-1 to TRBJ2-5; 10 nucleotides line up with TRBD1. The length of the CDR3 is 13 residues. Trimming removed 4 bases from V and 3 bases from J; junction bases left unmatched: 2. Germline values: CDR1 SQVTM, CDR2 ANQGSEA.

The CDR3 reads CASSLGLAASTDTQYF. The DNA for the CDR3 is TGCGCCAGCAGCTTGGGACTAGCGGCTAGCACAGATACGCAGTATTTT. This sequence joins TRBV5-1 and TRBJ2-3, with TRBD2 matching over 9 bases. V was clipped by 0 bases and J by 0 bases; unmatched bases: 2. The CDR3 consists of 16 residues. Germline V CDR1 and CDR2: SGHRS, YFSETQ.

V and J are TRBV6-5 and TRBJ1-2; possible D gene TRBD1, 6 bases. The V and J ends lost 6 bases and 8 bases respectively, with 13 bases between them. Germline lookup yields CDR1 MNHEY and CDR2 SVGAGI. The CDR3 is 12 residues long. The CDR3 nucleotides are TGTGCCAGCAGCGAGGGGGAACGCGGCTACACCTTC. Translated, it gives CASSEGERGYTF.

This clone was counted a single time. The chain uses TRBV19 and TRBJ1-5; 9 nucleotides align to TRBD1. Unmatched junction bases numbered 3, after V lost 4 bases and J lost 5 bases. Germline V CDR1 and CDR2: LNHDA, SQIVND (reference sequence). The CDR3 consists of 14 residues. CDR3 loop: CASSRRQGDQPQHF. The CDR3 region has the DNA TGTGCCAGTAGTAGGCGACAGGGGGATCAGCCCCAGCATTTT.

This chain links TRBV23-1 with TRBJ2-2, with 7 bases fitting TRBD2. TRBV23-1 has ORF status, its function being uncertain. The CDR3 is 17 amino acids. The J segment lost 2 bases and the V segment lost 6 bases, leaving 12 bases of the junction unmatched. CDR3 residues: CASSQKYTSANTGELFF. The CDR3 DNA sequence: TGCGCCAGCAGCCAGAAATACACTAGCGCCAACACCGGGGAGCTGTTTTTT.

V usage is TRBV30 and J usage is TRBJ1-6; 10 nucleotides agree with TRBD1. The CDR3 loop spans 17 amino acids. With 1 base clipped from V and 4 bases from J, the junction kept 7 bases outside the gene matches. The germline V gene encodes CDR1 GTSNPN and CDR2 SVGIG (reference sequence). CDR3 region: CAWSARTGGWYNSPLHF. CDR3 nucleotides: TGTGCCTGGAGTGCCCGGACAGGGGGTTGGTATAATTCACCCCTCCACTTT.

This chain links TRBV19 with TRBJ1-3; D is unresolved. The V end was cut by 7 bases, the J end by 0 bases, with 16 bases between. CDR3 size: 16 residues. Germline V gene lookup returns CDR1 LNHDA and CDR2 SQIVND (reference sequence). CDR3 in DNA: TGTGCCAGTAAATCGGTGGGCCCTGGCTCTGGAAACACCATATATTTT. This encodes CASKSVGPGSGNTIYF.

The chain recombines TRBV5-7 with TRBJ2-3; D ambiguous. TRBV5-7 is reported as an ORF; its role is uncertain. CDR3 size: 12 residues. The V end lost 1 base, the J end lost 7 bases, and 7 bases lay between the germline ends. The CDR3 here is CASSLLIHTQYF. The CDR3 DNA reads TGTGCCAGCAGCTTGTTGATCCATACGCAGTATTTT.

This clone was seen more than once but under ten times. V and J are TRBV19 and TRBJ2-1, with TRBD2 matching over 12 bases. CDR1 is LNHDA and CDR2 is SQIVND in the germline V gene (reference sequence). The CDR3 covers 15 residues. V shed 5 bases, J shed 9 bases, and the junction held 8 bases outside the gene matches. Written as DNA, the CDR3 is TGTGCCAGTAGTGCTCTAGCGGGGGGGCCGATTGAGCAGTTCTTC. Translating it yields CASSALAGGPIEQFF.

The rearrangement joins TRBV24-1 to TRBJ1-5; D is possibly TRBD1 (5 bases). The V and J ends lost 4 bases and 8 bases respectively, with 14 bases between them. The CDR3 is 14 residues long. The germline V gene encodes CDR1 KGHDR and CDR2 SFDVKD. The DNA of the CDR3 is TGTGCCACCAGTGAGGCCAGGGTAACGGAGCCCCAGCATTTT. This gives the protein CATSEARVTEPQHF.

V gene TRBV9 combines with J gene TRBJ1-3, with D maybe TRBD1 (6 bases). The V gene's germline CDR1 is SGDLS and CDR2 YYNGEE. Deletions cut 4 bases from V and 8 bases from J, with 13 bases between. The CDR3 loop spans 13 amino acids. The chain's CDR3 is CASSRRDKDTIYF. Here the CDR3 DNA reads TGTGCCAGCAGCCGCCGGGACAAAGACACCATATATTTT.

The chain recombines TRBV5-6 with TRBJ1-4, with a tentative D call TRBD1 (5 bases). Per germline, CDR1 SGHDT and CDR2 YYEEEE. The CDR3 runs 12 residues. V was trimmed by 0 bases and J by 8 bases, leaving 5 bases between them. The CDR3 coding sequence is TGTGCCAGCAGCTTGGGGGACGAAAAACTGTTTTTT. Protein product: CASSLGDEKLFF. Drawing the rest from reference TRBV5-6 and TRBJ1-4, the complete variable domain is DAGVTQSPTHLIKTRGQQVTLRCSPKSGHDTVSWYQQALGQGPQFIFQYYEEEERQRGNFPDRFSGHQFPNYSSELNVNALLLGDSALYLCASSLGDEKLFFGSGTQLSVL.

This sequence joins TRBV30 and TRBJ2-2; possibly TRBD1 or TRBD2 for D (6 bases each). There are 15 residues in the CDR3. Trimming left V 0 bases short and J 2 bases short, with 10 bases between. Germline CDR1 is GTSNPN and CDR2 is SVGIG (reference sequence). The CDR3 reads CAWSVRGLNTGELFF. CDR3 coding DNA: TGTGCCTGGAGTGTACGGGGGCTAAACACCGGGGAGCTGTTTTTT.

The chain joins TRBV3-1 (or the pseudogene TRBV3-2) to TRBJ1-5; possible D gene TRBD1, 6 bases. The CDR3 has 14 amino acids. The ends were cut back, 11 bases at V and 4 bases at J, with 18 bases in the middle. CDR1 is LGHDT and CDR2 is YNNKEL in the germline V gene (reference sequence). CDR3 coding DNA: TGTGCCGAGGACGGGGGGCGCAGGAATCAGCCCCAGCATTTT. Translated, it gives CAEDGGRRNQPQHF.

The chain uses TRBV19 and TRBJ1-1; no firm D call. Germline values: CDR1 LNHDA, CDR2 SQIVND (reference sequence). This CDR3 has 15 residues. Trimming removed 5 bases from V and 0 bases from J, with 13 bases in between. CDR3 region: CASSRLGGLNTEAFF. DNA for the CDR3: TGTGCCAGTAGTCGCCTCGGCGGATTGAACACTGAAGCTTTCTTT.

The rearrangement uses TRBV7-3 and TRBJ2-3; D gene ambiguous. V shed 3 bases and J shed 3 bases, with 7 bases lying between them. Germline V gene lookup returns CDR1 SGHTA and CDR2 FQGTGA. The CDR3 length is 13 residues. CDR3 protein: CASSLVTTDTQYF. DNA for the CDR3: TGTGCCAGCAGCTTGGTCACTACAGATACGCAGTATTTT.

The chain has TRBV9 and TRBJ2-1, with TRBD1 matching over 10 bases. CDR3 length: 18 amino acids. Unmatched junction bases numbered 16, after V lost 3 bases and J lost 7 bases. In germline, CDR1 is SGDLS, CDR2 YYNGEE. The CDR3 nucleotides read TGTGCCAGCAGCGCTAAGTACTCGACAGGGGGCTTAAGGAATGAGCAGTTCTTC. Protein: CASSAKYSTGGLRNEQFF.

The chain combines TRBV6-5 with TRBJ1-6; the match to TRBD1 covers 8 bases. This CDR3 contains 15 residues. V lost 4 bases, J lost 8 bases, and 7 bases stayed unmatched. CDR1 is MNHEY and CDR2 is SVGAGI in the germline V gene. The CDR3 bases are TGTGCCAGCAGTTTACGGACAGGGAAGGATTCACCCCTCCACTTT. It codes for CASSLRTGKDSPLHF.

This chain connects TRBV20-1 to TRBJ2-7; D may correspond to TRBD1 or TRBD2 (5 bases each). Per germline, CDR1 DFQATT and CDR2 SNEGSKA (reference sequence). Trimming shortened V by 3 bases and J by 6 bases, and 9 bases separated the two germline ends. This CDR3 comprises 11 residues. CDR3 residues: CSASIGAEQYV. CDR3 sequence (DNA): TGCAGTGCTAGTATCGGGGCCGAGCAGTACGTC.

This rearrangement joins TRBV6-2 or TRBV6-3 to TRBJ2-7, with D perhaps given as TRBD1 or TRBD2 (5 bases each). The CDR3 has 13 residues. Trimming cost V 6 bases and J 4 bases, with 13 bases left between them. Germline V gives CDR1 MNHEY, CDR2 SVGEGT. CDR3 in amino acids: CASSWRTPYEQYV. The DNA for the CDR3 is TGTGCCAGCAGCTGGAGGACACCATACGAGCAGTACGTC.

The J gene is TRBJ2-2, the V gene TRBV9; possibly TRBD2 for D (6 bases). Germline V CDR1 and CDR2: SGDLS, YYNGEE. This CDR3 region has 16 residues. V dropped 0 bases and J dropped 4 bases, with 13 bases sitting between them. For the CDR3, the DNA is TGTGCCAGCAGCGTAGATTCGGGACTTATCACCGGGGAGCTGTTTTTT. Translating gives CASSVDSGLITGELFF.

This chain connects TRBV2 to TRBJ1-5; D is unclear. V was cut by 7 bases and J by 6 bases, with 16 bases left in between. Germline CDR1 is SNHLY and CDR2 is FYNNEI. The CDR3 covers 14 residues. The CDR3 is CASNEDRWGQPQHF. For the CDR3, the DNA is TGTGCCAGCAATGAGGACCGGTGGGGTCAGCCCCAGCATTTT.